Below are 16 T cell receptor beta chains sequenced from a single sample in a study of T-cell reconstitution after alpha-beta-depleted transplantation in children. Researchers prepared the TCRbeta library using unique molecular identifiers, the study reports. TCRdb re-analysed the PCR reads in MiXCR, keeping a single row per CDR3 protein. Of hundreds of thousands of distinct CDR3 sequences in the sample, 16% were seen once. The sequenced sample was PBMCs from the stem cell graft donor, obtained from the stem cell graft. These receptors were obtained from a human donor who donated a stem cell graft to a child with acute myeloid leukemia.

About this clonotype: A much larger clone lies one base from this, so it may be a read error. The chain recombines TRBV20-1 with TRBJ1-5; D gene unclear. The CDR3 length is 14 residues. Germline V lookup: CDR1 DFQATT, CDR2 SNEGSKA (reference sequence). Written as DNA, the CDR3 is TGCAGTGCTAGAGAGTCTGGTATCGACCAGCCCCCGCATTTT. Translated: CSARESGIDQPPHF.

This clonotype was observed a handful of times. The chain combines TRBV19 with TRBJ1-1; TRBD1 matches at 9 bases. There are 15 residues in the CDR3. The V gene end was trimmed by 5 bases and the J gene end by 0 bases; junction bases not matched to a gene: 4. Germline assignment: CDR1 LNHDA and CDR2 SQIVND (reference sequence). This chain's CDR3 is CASSPDRGMNTEAFF. CDR3 in DNA: TGTGCCAGTAGTCCGGACAGGGGAATGAACACTGAAGCTTTCTTT. Variable domain in full (rest from reference TRBV19 and TRBJ1-1): DGGITQSPKYLFRKEGQNVTLSCEQNLNHDAMYWYRQDPGQGLRLIYYSQIVNDFQKGDIAEGYSVSREKKESFPLTVTSAQKNPTAFYLCASSPDRGMNTEAFFGQGTRLTVV.

This clonotype was recorded many times. The CDR3 nucleotides are TGCAGTGCTAGACGAGGGACCTACCTCGGGGAGCTGTTTTTT. Translating gives CSARRGTYLGELFF. The rearrangement joins TRBV20-1 to TRBJ2-2; either TRBD1 or TRBD2 may fit D (5 bases each). The V and J ends lost 2 bases and 7 bases respectively, with 14 bases between them. The germline V gene has CDR1 DFQATT and CDR2 SNEGSKA (reference sequence). This CDR3 is built from 14 residues.

This chain connects TRBV12-3 or TRBV12-4 to TRBJ1-2, with no clear D. The CDR3 is 14 amino acids. The ends were cut back, 3 bases at V and 4 bases at J, with 12 bases in the middle. The CDR3: CASSFPPGSYGYTF. CDR3 DNA sequence: TGTGCCAGCAGTTTTCCGCCTGGAAGCTATGGCTACACCTTC.

Here the CDR3 reads CASTKRTVTSSGANVLTF. CDR3 sequence (DNA): TGTGCCAGCACCAAAAGGACAGTAACCTCTTCTGGGGCCAACGTCCTGACTTTC. This chain connects TRBV12-3 or TRBV12-4 to TRBJ2-6; D is perhaps TRBD1 (6 bases). The CDR3 spans 18 residues. The V and J ends lost 7 bases and 1 base respectively, with 20 bases between them.

To note about this clonotype: This likely comes from a read error, as the CDR3 has no conserved phenylalanine or tryptophan at its end. V usage is TRBV30 and J usage is TRBJ2-1, with 13 bases aligning to TRBD2. CDR1 and CDR2 (germline): GTSNPN, SVGIG (reference sequence). V dropped 5 bases and J dropped 0; count of bases not matched to a gene: 4. The length of the CDR3 is 16 residues. CDR3 bases: TGTGCCTGGGGACTAGCGGGGGATAGCTCCTACAATGAGCAGTTCTCC. Translating it yields CAWGLAGDSSYNEQFS.

The rearrangement links TRBV5-1 to TRBJ1-5; 7 positions agree with TRBD1. The CDR3 loop spans 15 amino acids. Unmatched junction bases numbered 6, after V lost 0 bases and J lost 6 bases. CDR1 and CDR2 from the germline V gene are SGHRS and YFSETQ. CDR3 nucleotide sequence: TGCGCCAGCAGCTTGGGGACAGGATTTAGTCAGCCCCAGCATTTT. Its protein is CASSLGTGFSQPQHF.

The chain joins TRBV5-6 to TRBJ2-1; 7 nucleotides match TRBD2. This CDR3 contains 17 residues. Germline lookup yields CDR1 SGHDT and CDR2 YYEEEE. With V trimmed by 1 base and J by 4 bases, 11 bases remained unmatched. CDR3 nucleotide sequence: TGTGCCAGCAGCTTGCTCGGCGAGCGGGGCCTTTACAATGAGCAGTTCTTC. This encodes CASSLLGERGLYNEQFF. The full variable domain, rest sourced from reference TRBV5-6 and TRBJ2-1, is DAGVTQSPTHLIKTRGQQVTLRCSPKSGHDTVSWYQQALGQGPQFIFQYYEEEERQRGNFPDRFSGHQFPNYSSELNVNALLLGDSALYLCASSLLGERGLYNEQFFGPGTRLTVL.

This clonotype came up a few times. CDR3 sequence reads: CSDRTSDYNEQFF. CDR3 DNA sequence: TGCAGTGACAGGACTAGCGATTACAATGAGCAGTTCTTC. The genes are TRBV20-1 and TRBJ2-1; TRBD2 matches 9 bases. CDR3 size: 13 residues. V shed 7 bases and J 4 bases; nucleotides not matched to a gene: 5. CDR1 DFQATT and CDR2 SNEGSKA come from the germline V gene (reference sequence).

CDR3 loop: CSARGPASGQGSQPQHF. The CDR3 nucleotides read TGCAGTGCCAGGGGCCCGGCTTCGGGACAGGGGAGTCAGCCCCAGCATTTT. This chain joins TRBV20-1 and TRBJ1-5, with 10 bases lining up with TRBD1. This CDR3 comprises 17 residues. In germline, CDR1 is DFQATT, CDR2 SNEGSKA (reference sequence). Trimming removed 6 bases from V and 6 bases from J; junction bases left unmatched: 17.

The rearrangement links TRBV7-7 to TRBJ2-1, with 8 positions matching TRBD1. CDR3 length: 14 residues. The germline CDR1 and CDR2 sequences are SSHAT and FNYEAQ (reference sequence). V gave up 5 bases and J gave up 5 bases; unmatched junction bases: 5. As DNA, the CDR3 is TGTGCCAGCAGCATAGGACAGGGCAACAATGAGCAGTTCTTC. It encodes CASSIGQGNNEQFF.

This clonotype was detected a few times. The chain recombines TRBV12-3 or TRBV12-4 with TRBJ2-1, with 11 bases matching TRBD2. The CDR3 runs to 15 residues. V shed 5 bases and J 4 bases; nucleotides not matched to a gene: 4. The CDR3 DNA reads TGTGCCAGCAGTGGTAGCGGGGGGGCTTACAATGAGCAGTTCTTC. Translated, it gives CASSGSGGAYNEQFF.

The chain is built from TRBV15 and TRBJ2-2; D gene unclear. CDR1 LNHNV and CDR2 YYDKDF come from the germline V gene (reference sequence). Trimming pared 8 bases from V and 3 bases from J, leaving 10 bases between. This CDR3 is 13 amino acids long. CDR3 loop: CATSLMDTGELFF. The CDR3 bases are TGTGCCACCTCTTTAATGGACACCGGGGAGCTGTTTTTT.

The chain uses TRBV4-3 and TRBJ2-7; tentative D call: TRBD1 (6 bases). Trimming shortened V by 3 bases and J by 3 bases, and 15 bases separated the two germline ends. This CDR3 has 15 residues. Germline lookup yields CDR1 LGHNA and CDR2 YSLEER. CDR3 loop: CASSQNPGQSYEQYF. The CDR3 region has the DNA TGCGCCAGCAGCCAGAACCCGGGACAAAGCTACGAGCAGTACTTC.

In its sample, this clonotype was seen a few times. The chain employs TRBV20-1 and TRBJ1-5; 11 positions match TRBD1. Trimming took 6 bases from V and 3 from J; bases not matched to a gene: 10. The germline V gene encodes CDR1 DFQATT and CDR2 SNEGSKA (reference sequence). The CDR3 spans 16 residues. The CDR3 DNA sequence: TGCAGTGCCCGGGACAGGGGGAGAATCAACAATCAGCCCCAGCATTTT. It yields the protein CSARDRGRINNQPQHF.

This clonotype was seen at least ten times. The chain links TRBV6-5 to TRBJ2-1; TRBD1 aligns across 9 bases. Germline trimming cut 2 bases from V and 7 bases from J; bases unmatched to any gene: 6. Germline V gene lookup returns CDR1 MNHEY and CDR2 SVGAGI. The length of the CDR3 is 15 residues. In DNA, the CDR3 is TGTGCCAGCAGTTACAGGACAGGGGAAAAAAATGAGCAGTTCTTC. Protein sequence: CASSYRTGEKNEQFF.